The following is a T cell receptor beta chain sequence with its context. What it binds is unknown. The sample belongs to a study of chemoradiotherapy in HPV16-positive cancers. Over chemoradiotherapy, repertoires were sampled more than once. Here immunoSEQ multiplex PCR was the method, and the copy in TCRdb shows in-frame clones only, minus some. The sample lists over 8,500 clones, about nine tenths occurring once. Study-wide results and caveats: Candidate HPV-specific clones and E7-related TCR motifs grew in tumor during treatment. Functional assays defining HPV-specific T cells used only a couple of HPV16-positive patients. In HPV16-positive patients, HPV-responsive T-cell expansion tracked better recurrence-free survival.

The length of the CDR3 is 17 residues. The germline V gene has CDR1 SGHRS and CDR2 YFSETQ. This chain uses TRBV5-1 with TRBJ2-5, with TRBD2 matching 14 bases. With the DNA end fitting TRBJ2-7 better, the J assignment may be wrong. The sequenced sample was blood, obtained from a patient who underwent chemoradiotherapy. The sequence was obtained from a human donor with HPV-associated anogenital cancer. The CDR3 DNA reads as TGCGCCAGCAGCTCAGGACTAGCGGGGGGCAACTCCTACGAGCAGTACTTC. It specifies CASSSGLAGGNSYEQYF.